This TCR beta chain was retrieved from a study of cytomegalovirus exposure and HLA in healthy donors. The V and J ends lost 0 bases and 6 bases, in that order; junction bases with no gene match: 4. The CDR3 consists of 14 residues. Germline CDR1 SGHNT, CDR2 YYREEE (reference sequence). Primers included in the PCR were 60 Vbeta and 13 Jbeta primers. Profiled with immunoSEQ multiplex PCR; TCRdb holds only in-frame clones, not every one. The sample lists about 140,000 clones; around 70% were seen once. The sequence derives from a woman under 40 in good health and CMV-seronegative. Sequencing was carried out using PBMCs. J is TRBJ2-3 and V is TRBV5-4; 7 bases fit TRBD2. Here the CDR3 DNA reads TGTGCCAGCAGCTTGGATGCGGGAGCGGATACGCAGTATTTT. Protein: CASSLDAGADTQYF.